This TCR beta chain originates from a study of T-cell reconstitution after alpha-beta-depleted transplantation in children. The V end was cut by 3 bases, the J end by 0 bases, with 15 bases between. The CDR3 totals 17 residues. TCRbeta library preparation incorporated unique molecular identifiers. TCRdb processed the PCR reads anew with MiXCR; each CDR3 protein has one entry. The profile shows 300,000 to 400,000 distinct CDR3 sequences, 13% of them singletons. This chain uses TRBV12-3 or TRBV12-4 with TRBJ1-3; the D gene is possibly TRBD1 (6 bases). The receptor's source is a human donor who donated a stem cell graft to a child with Fanconi anemia. The input for sequencing was PBMCs, taken from the stem cell graft. The CDR3 reads CASSFLPGTFSGNTIYF. DNA of the CDR3: TGTGCCAGCAGTTTTTTACCCGGGACATTCTCTGGAAACACCATATATTTT.